This T cell receptor (beta chain) stems from a study of control samples from healthy donors and cancer patients. CDR3 length: 13 residues. The V end lost 5 bases, the J end lost 2 bases, and 8 bases lay between the germline ends. Libraries were prepared by immunoSEQ multiplex PCR; TCRdb keeps only in-frame clonotypes and omits some of them. The data hold about 140,000 clones, with approximately 91% observed a single time. The V and J genes are TRBV12-3 or TRBV12-4 and TRBJ2-3; D not certain. Source material: blood. The receptor's source is a woman aged 25 to 39 in good health. The CDR3 spells CASSPPATDTQYF. CDR3 sequence (DNA): TGTGCCAGCAGTCCCCCCGCCACAGATACGCAGTATTTT.